The entry below describes one T cell receptor (beta chain). Its antigen remains unidentified. This entry is derived from a study of OX40 agonist ivuxolimab in advanced cancers. Study at large: Prior anti-PD-1, anti-PD-L1 or anti-CTLA-4 therapy did not bar entry, and approximately 43% had some.

Only in-frame clones appear in the TCRdb table, and some are missing; sequencing was by immunoSEQ multiplex PCR. The sample lists 50,000 to 60,000 clones, 80% to 90% occurring once. Per the germline V gene, CDR1 is SGHRS and CDR2 is YFSETQ. Trimming took 3 bases from V and 5 from J; bases not matched to a gene: 5. This CDR3 is built from 14 residues. Blood samples were obtained at baseline, cycle 4 day 1, and cycle 7 day 1. Whole-study findings and limits: At 0.1 to 3.0 mg/kg and by week 6, clonal expansion occurred in CD4+ and CD8+ blood T cells.

Here the sequenced sample was CD4+ or CD8+ T cells sorted from blood, taken in a trial of the OX40 agonist ivuxolimab. This receptor was taken from an adult with an advanced solid tumor such as melanoma, head and neck, liver or kidney cancer. This rearrangement joins TRBV5-1 to TRBJ2-1; 7 bases line up with TRBD1. DNA for the CDR3: TGCGCCAGCAGCTCGCAGACAGGGAACAATGAGCAGTTCTTC. It is translated as CASSSQTGNNEQFF.